These T cell receptor beta chains were read from a single sample in a study of CD8 T cells in Susac syndrome. Using its own MiXCR run on the immunoSEQ multiplex PCR reads, TCRdb lists one record per CDR3 protein. The sample shows 300,000 to 350,000 distinct CDR3 sequences, about 90% of them seen only once. Sample: CD4+ T cells from PBMCs. Receptor source: a human donor with multiple sclerosis. Both conserved end residues are part of each CDR3. D genes are given only for firm matches. Where a row states a size, it is once, few, many or the class of an expanded clone; other rows omit it.

TRBV27,TRBD1,TRBJ1-5,NA,CASSARTGIGQPQHF,TGTGCCAGCAGCGCCCGGACAGGGATTGGGCAGCCCCAGCATTTT
TRBV30,NA,TRBJ1-4,few,CAWSLWANEKLFF,TGTGCCTGGAGTCTATGGGCTAATGAAAAACTGTTTTTT
TRBV5-1,TRBD2,TRBJ2-3,NA,CASSVRLAESTDTQYF,TGCGCCAGCAGCGTGAGACTAGCGGAGAGCACAGATACGCAGTATTTT
TRBV14,NA,TRBJ2-7,NA,CASSQYPGTHFPHEQYF,TGTGCCAGCAGCCAGTACCCCGGGACACATTTTCCCCACGAGCAGTACTTC
TRBV20-1,NA,TRBJ2-3,NA,CSASGSTDTQYF,TGCAGTGCTAGCGGGAGTACAGATACGCAGTATTTT
TRBV12-3/TRBV12-4,TRBD1,TRBJ1-5,NA,CASDRGGTSNQPQHF,TGTGCCAGCGACAGGGGTGGGACCAGCAATCAGCCCCAGCATTTT
TRBV28,TRBD1,TRBJ2-7,once,CASSPGDRPYEQYF,TGTGCCAGCAGTCCAGGGGACAGACCCTACGAGCAGTACTTC
TRBV6-5,NA,TRBJ2-7,few,CASSRYSTHEQYF,TGTGCCAGCAGCCGTTACAGTACCCACGAGCAGTACTTC
TRBV5-1,NA,TRBJ2-2,NA,CASSFDGTSNTGELFF,TGCGCCAGCAGTTTTGACGGGACTTCAAACACCGGGGAGCTGTTTTTT
TRBV5-1,NA,TRBJ1-1,NA,CASSLPEGHEAFF,TGCGCCAGCAGCCTGCCGGAGGGCCATGAAGCTTTCTTT
TRBV5-6,NA,TRBJ2-1,NA,CASSVLGKRDNEQFF,TGTGCCAGCAGCGTATTGGGGAAACGAGACAATGAGCAGTTCTTC
TRBV7-9,NA,TRBJ1-1,NA,CASSPLRGSAFF,TGTGCCAGCAGCCCATTACGGGGATCGGCTTTCTTT
TRBV3-1,NA,TRBJ2-1,NA,CASSQGRRGDEQFF,TGTGCCAGCAGCCAAGGAAGGCGAGGGGATGAGCAGTTCTTC
TRBV19,NA,TRBJ1-5,NA,CASSLPLYHQPQHF,TGTGCCAGTAGTCTACCCCTCTACCATCAGCCCCAGCATTTT
TRBV12-3/TRBV12-4,NA,TRBJ1-2,NA,CASSLAVTVGYTF,TGTGCCAGCAGTTTAGCGGTGACCGTCGGCTACACCTTC
TRBV7-3,TRBD2,TRBJ2-1,NA,CASSPYGLAGDNEQFF,TGTGCCAGCAGCCCGTACGGACTAGCGGGGGACAATGAGCAGTTCTTC
TRBV7-2,TRBD2,TRBJ2-7,NA,CASSFGTGTSGRGQYF,TGTGCCAGCAGCTTTGGAACCGGGACTAGCGGTCGTGGGCAGTACTTC
TRBV7-2,NA,TRBJ2-6,few,CASSLEGAGANVLTF,TGTGCCAGCAGCTTAGAAGGGGCTGGGGCCAACGTCCTGACTTTC
TRBV6-5,NA,TRBJ1-2,NA,CASSYSVNYGYTF,TGTGCCAGCAGTTACAGTGTTAACTATGGCTACACCTTC
TRBV7-6,TRBD2,TRBJ2-2,NA,CASSSGLADNTGELFF,TGTGCCAGCAGCTCGGGACTAGCGGATAACACCGGGGAGCTGTTTTTT
TRBV30,TRBD2,TRBJ2-4,NA,CAWSEGLAGLLAKNIQYF,TGTGCCTGGAGTGAGGGACTAGCGGGCTTACTAGCCAAAAACATTCAGTACTTC
TRBV12-3/TRBV12-4,NA,TRBJ1-2,NA,CASSFMGETNYGYTF,TGTGCCAGCAGTTTTATGGGAGAAACTAACTATGGCTACACCTTC
TRBV7-6,NA,TRBJ2-7,once,CASSLISEGEEQYF,TGTGCCAGCAGCTTAATTTCGGAAGGGGAAGAGCAGTACTTC
TRBV7-1,TRBD2,TRBJ2-3,NA,CASSSSGTSGRLHTDTQYF,TGTGCCAGCAGCTCCTCCGGGACTAGCGGGCGGCTACACACAGATACGCAGTATTTT
TRBV5-1,NA,TRBJ2-2,NA,CASSLAGPSGELFF,TGCGCCAGCAGCTTGGCTGGGCCTTCCGGGGAGCTGTTTTTT
TRBV10-2,TRBD2,TRBJ2-7,NA,CASSREVGYEQYF,TGCGCCAGCTCCCGGGAGGTGGGCTACGAGCAGTACTTC
TRBV20-1,TRBD1,TRBJ1-5,NA,CSARRPDRADQPQHF,TGCAGTGCTAGACGTCCGGACAGGGCTGATCAGCCCCAGCATTTT
TRBV12-3/TRBV12-4,NA,TRBJ2-2,NA,CASSFYRDGELFF,TGTGCCAGCAGCTTCTACAGGGACGGGGAGCTGTTTTTT
TRBV7-8,TRBD2,TRBJ2-1,NA,CASSSQRGVFSYNEQFF,TGTGCCAGCAGTTCCCAGCGGGGGGTATTCTCCTACAATGAGCAGTTCTTC
TRBV12-3/TRBV12-4,NA,TRBJ2-2,NA,CATGGRASNTGELFF,TGTGCCACGGGCGGTCGGGCGTCGAACACCGGGGAGCTGTTTTTT
TRBV18,TRBD1,TRBJ1-4,NA,CASSPGQGHEKLFF,TGTGCCAGCTCACCGGGACAGGGGCATGAAAAACTGTTTTTT
TRBV24-1,NA,TRBJ2-2,NA,CATSSRSNTGELFF,TGTGCCACCAGTAGTCGTTCGAACACCGGGGAGCTGTTTTTT
TRBV15,NA,TRBJ2-3,NA,CATSPLSEDTQYF,TGTGCCACCAGCCCATTGTCCGAGGATACGCAGTATTTT
TRBV2,TRBD1,TRBJ1-1,NA,CASRGDRGSNTEAFF,TGTGCCAGCAGAGGGGACAGGGGGTCGAACACTGAAGCTTTCTTT
TRBV23-1,NA,TRBJ1-5,NA,CATMEVNQPQHF,TGCGCCACTATGGAAGTAAATCAGCCCCAGCATTTT
TRBV6-1,NA,TRBJ2-1,NA,CASSRLTYNEQFF,TGTGCCAGCAGCCGGCTTACCTACAATGAGCAGTTCTTC
TRBV2,NA,TRBJ2-3,NA,CASSGNPATADTQYF,TGTGCCAGCAGTGGTAACCCCGCAACCGCAGATACGCAGTATTTT
TRBV20-1,NA,TRBJ2-1,NA,CSAEEGGASSYNEQFF,TGCAGTGCTGAGGAGGGAGGCGCCTCCTCCTACAATGAGCAGTTCTTC
TRBV7-2,TRBD2,TRBJ2-7,NA,CASSFPGLAGGPNEQYF,TGTGCCAGCAGCTTCCCGGGACTAGCGGGAGGGCCTAACGAGCAGTACTTC
TRBV20-1,TRBD2,TRBJ2-7,once,CSAIGLAGVSYEQYF,TGCAGTGCCATTGGACTAGCGGGAGTTTCCTACGAGCAGTACTTC
TRBV27,TRBD1,TRBJ1-2,NA,CASSLGTGDSGYTF,TGTGCCAGCAGTCTCGGGACAGGCGATAGTGGCTACACCTTC
TRBV12-3/TRBV12-4,NA,TRBJ2-7,NA,CASSPQDTTYEQYF,TGTGCCAGCAGTCCACAGGACACGACCTACGAGCAGTACTTC
TRBV9,TRBD2,TRBJ2-1,NA,CASSAGLAGFNEQFF,TGTGCCAGCAGCGCCGGACTAGCGGGGTTTAATGAGCAGTTCTTC
TRBV12-2,NA,TRBJ2-1,NA,CASRLGGGRFFEQFF,TGTGCAAGTCGCTTAGGAGGGGGCCGGTTTTTTGAGCAGTTCTTC
TRBV7-9,TRBD2,TRBJ2-3,NA,CASAVRAGGGGDTQYF,TGTGCCAGCGCCGTTCGAGCGGGAGGGGGAGGAGATACGCAGTATTTT
TRBV4-1,TRBD1,TRBJ1-4,NA,CASSQGDRGEKLFF,TGCGCCAGCAGCCAGGGGGACAGGGGTGAAAAACTGTTTTTT
TRBV29-1,TRBD2,TRBJ2-7,NA,CSVVSGLAGRFEQYF,TGCAGCGTTGTCTCCGGACTAGCGGGGCGATTCGAGCAGTACTTC
TRBV10-3,TRBD2,TRBJ2-7,NA,CAISASGRTYEQYF,TGTGCCATCAGTGCTAGCGGGCGGACCTACGAGCAGTACTTC
TRBV2,NA,TRBJ2-1,NA,CASSEDGVGQFF,TGTGCCAGCAGTGAAGACGGTGTCGGGCAGTTCTTC
TRBV11-3,NA,TRBJ1-2,NA,CASSPGGLSGYTF,TGTGCCAGCAGCCCCGGAGGGCTGAGTGGCTACACCTTC